Below, 27 T cell receptor beta chains from the same sample are listed, as sequenced in a study of blood T cell repertoires in COVID-19. Measured with immunoSEQ multiplex PCR; TCRdb has only the in-frame clones, and not every one. The sample lists approximately 210,000 clones; just over 90% were seen once. Sequencing input: peripheral blood. The receptors originated from a man younger than 45 with acute or convalescent COVID-19.

This clone was recorded once. This chain links TRBV5-5 with TRBJ1-1; D may be TRBD1 (6 bases). CDR1 and CDR2 from the germline V gene are SGHKS and YYEKEE (reference sequence). Trimming cost V 2 bases and J 3 bases, with 14 bases left between them. This CDR3 has 15 residues. Here the CDR3 reads CASSLRQVGDTEAFF. Written as DNA, the CDR3 is TGTGCCAGCAGCTTACGACAGGTGGGGGACACTGAAGCTTTCTTT. The variable domain in full, completed from reference TRBV5-5 and TRBJ1-1, reads DAGVTQSPTHLIKTRGQQVTLRCSPISGHKSVSWYQQVLGQGPQFIFQYYEKEERGRGNFPDRFSARQFPNYSSELNVNALLLGDSALYLCASSLRQVGDTEAFFGQGTRLTVV.

This clone showed up just once. For the CDR3, the DNA is TGTGCCAGCAGTTTAAATGGGAGGAACACTGAAGCTTTCTTT. Translated: CASSLNGRNTEAFF. The chain has TRBV27 and TRBJ1-1; D is unclear. The CDR3 has 14 amino acids. Germline V CDR1 and CDR2: MNHEY, SMNVEV (reference sequence). Trimming took 2 bases from V and 1 from J, leaving 8 bases between them.

The CDR3 bases are TGTGCCAGCAGATCGGGACAGTCTGAAGCTTTCTTT. Its translation: CASRSGQSEAFF. The gene calls are TRBV6-5 and TRBJ1-1; 7 nucleotides agree with TRBD1. CDR1 and CDR2 from the germline V gene are MNHEY and SVGAGI. The ends lost 6 bases at V and 6 bases at J; junction bases unmatched: 4. The CDR3 is made up of 12 amino acids.

This chain connects TRBV28 to TRBJ1-6, with D uncertain. V dropped 6 bases and J dropped 0 bases, with 6 bases sitting between them. The germline V gene has CDR1 MDHEN and CDR2 SYDVKM. The CDR3 has 14 residues. The CDR3 region has the DNA TGTGCCAGCAGGGGGAGCTCCTATAATTCACCCCTCCACTTT. Translation: CASRGSSYNSPLHF.

The chain is built from TRBV25-1 and TRBJ1-2, with D tentatively TRBD1 (6 bases). CDR3 length: 12 amino acids. Looked up from germline, CDR1 is MGHDK and CDR2 is SYGVNS. Trimming shortened V by 7 bases and J by 6 bases, and 12 bases separated the two germline ends. CDR3 region: CASTEGGNGYTF. DNA of the CDR3: TGTGCCAGCACGGAGGGGGGGAATGGCTACACCTTC.

The CDR3 loop is CASSIGTSGRKDTQYF. The DNA for the CDR3 is TGTGCCAGTAGTATCGGGACTAGCGGGAGAAAAGATACGCAGTATTTT. The V and J genes are TRBV19 and TRBJ2-3; 14 nucleotides agree with TRBD2. Germline CDR1 is LNHDA and CDR2 is SQIVND (reference sequence). Losses at the gene ends were 3 bases for V and 5 bases for J; bases not matched to a gene: 4. This CDR3 contains 16 residues.

V and J are TRBV9 and TRBJ2-6, with D unresolved. This CDR3 region has 17 residues. CDR1 and CDR2 (germline): SGDLS, YYNGEE. Trimming cost V 0 bases and J 0 bases, with 10 bases left between them. The CDR3 spells CASSVAADSSGANVLTF. In DNA, the CDR3 is TGTGCCAGCAGCGTAGCCGCGGATAGCTCTGGGGCCAACGTCCTGACTTTC.

The V call is TRBV30, the J call TRBJ1-4, with D unclear. CDR1 and CDR2 (germline): GTSNPN, SVGIG (reference sequence). Trimming pared 5 bases from V and 3 bases from J, leaving 4 bases between. The CDR3 contains 11 residues. CDR3 loop: CAWAANEKLFF. The CDR3, as DNA: TGTGCCTGGGCCGCTAATGAAAAACTGTTTTTT.

In this sample, this clone turned up once. This sequence joins TRBV4-2 and TRBJ2-3; 14 nucleotides match TRBD2. V trimming: 4 bases; J trimming: 6 bases; junction bases outside the gene matches: 9. The CDR3 spans 17 residues. Germline V CDR1 and CDR2: LGHNA, YNFKEQ. CDR3 coding DNA: TGTGCCAGCAGCCCCCTAGGGACTAGCGGGGGTACGGATACGCAGTATTTT. Its translation: CASSPLGTSGGTDTQYF.

CDR3: CASSPTSRVNQPQHF. In DNA form, the CDR3 reads TGTGCCAGCAGTCCAACCTCACGAGTCAATCAGCCCCAGCATTTT. V usage is TRBV28 and J usage is TRBJ1-5; D unresolved. The CDR3 extends over 15 amino acids. CDR1 is MDHEN, CDR2 SYDVKM, per germline. The V and J ends lost 5 bases and 3 bases respectively, with 14 bases between them.

The rearrangement uses TRBV5-5 and TRBJ1-6; D remains unclear. V was clipped by 4 bases and J by 1 base, with 12 bases between them. Germline CDR1 reads SGHKS; CDR2 reads YYEKEE (reference sequence). This CDR3 is 16 amino acids long. The CDR3 DNA reads TGTGCCAGCAGCCCATTGTGGAGATCCTATAATTCACCCCTCCACTTT. It specifies CASSPLWRSYNSPLHF.

The J gene is TRBJ2-1, the V gene TRBV9; 10 bases line up with TRBD2. Germline V gene data show CDR1 as SGDLS and CDR2 as YYNGEE. The CDR3 has 16 residues. V lost 2 bases and J lost 9; bases outside the gene matches: 11. The CDR3 region is CASSVVAGGALGEQFF. DNA of the CDR3: TGTGCCAGCAGCGTCGTAGCGGGAGGCGCCTTGGGTGAGCAGTTCTTC.

This chain joins TRBV7-9 and TRBJ1-4; TRBD1 matches 8 bases. V gave up 8 bases and J gave up 8 bases; unmatched junction bases: 10. CDR1 and CDR2 from the germline V gene are SEHNR and FQNEAQ (reference sequence). The length of the CDR3 is 14 residues. The CDR3: CASSLTGVREKLFF. The CDR3 coding sequence is TGTGCCAGCTCCCTGACAGGGGTTCGCGAAAAACTGTTTTTT.

The chain uses TRBV4-1 and TRBJ2-7; 9 bases match TRBD1. The V gene end was trimmed by 1 base and the J gene end by 2 bases; junction bases not matched to a gene: 15. The CDR3 runs to 19 residues. Per germline, CDR1 MGHRA and CDR2 YSYEKL. CDR3: CASSQGGLLRDRVTYEQYF. For the CDR3, the DNA is TGCGCCAGCAGCCAAGGGGGCTTGTTGCGGGACAGGGTCACCTACGAGCAGTACTTC.

The chain employs TRBV7-8 and TRBJ2-6; D not certain. The germline V gene has CDR1 SGHVS and CDR2 FQNEAQ. This CDR3 has 16 residues. V was trimmed by 3 bases and J by 0 bases, leaving 9 bases between them. The CDR3 DNA reads as TGTGCCAGCAGCTTTAGACTTTCCTCTGGGGCCAACGTCCTGACTTTC. Translation: CASSFRLSSGANVLTF.

The chain has TRBV11-2 and TRBJ2-7; D is perhaps TRBD1 (6 bases). Trimming removed 5 bases from V and 3 bases from J, with 14 bases in between. Germline loops: CDR1 SGHAT, CDR2 FQNNGV. There are 14 residues in the CDR3. The CDR3 sequence is CASSPGTYYYEQYF. As DNA, the CDR3 is TGTGCCAGCAGCCCCGGGACATATTACTACGAGCAGTACTTC.

The chain combines TRBV2 with TRBJ1-5; possible D gene TRBD1, 6 bases. V was trimmed by 6 bases and J by 0 bases, leaving 12 bases between them. From germline, CDR1 is SNHLY and CDR2 FYNNEI. CDR3 length: 15 amino acids. CDR3 DNA: TGTGCCAGCAGCCTACAGGGCCTTAGCAATCAGCCCCAGCATTTT. Translating gives CASSLQGLSNQPQHF. Full variable domain (remainder filled in from reference TRBV2 and TRBJ1-5): EPEVTQTPSHQVTQMGQEVILRCVPISNHLYFYWYRQILGQKVEFLVSFYNNEISEKSEIFDDQFSVERPDGSNFTLKIRSTKLEDSAMYFCASSLQGLSNQPQHFGDGTRLSIL.

The V call is TRBV27, the J call TRBJ2-3; 10 bases are shared with TRBD1. The CDR3 covers 16 residues. Germline CDR1 and CDR2: MNHEY and SMNVEV (reference sequence). V dropped 2 bases and J dropped 3; count of bases not matched to a gene: 5. CDR3 sequence: CASSLLGQGVTDTQYF. The CDR3 nucleotides read TGTGCCAGCAGTTTACTCGGACAGGGGGTGACAGATACGCAGTATTTT.

The rearrangement uses TRBV23-1 and TRBJ1-1; no clear D gene. TRBV23-1 has ORF status, its function being uncertain. Trimming took 2 bases from V and 2 from J, leaving 21 bases between them. The CDR3 runs 18 residues. The CDR3 sequence is CASSQRRSVWKLNTEAFF. CDR3 sequence (DNA): TGCGCCAGCAGTCAAAGGCGGAGTGTTTGGAAGCTAAACACTGAAGCTTTCTTT.

The genes are TRBV6-5 and TRBJ2-3; no firm D call. Germline-derived CDR1 and CDR2 are MNHEY and SVGAGI. The CDR3 sequence is 15 residues long. The CDR3 here is CVRATLDVGTDTQYF. CDR3 nucleotide sequence: TGTGTCCGCGCCACCCTAGACGTGGGCACAGATACGCAGTATTTT.

This clone was observed once. The rearrangement joins TRBV18 to TRBJ1-5; maybe TRBD1 (5 bases). The germline V and J ends were trimmed by 3 bases and 6 bases, with 15 bases remaining between them. The CDR3 extends over 15 amino acids. Germline V gene lookup returns CDR1 KGHSH and CDR2 LQKENI. CDR3 nucleotides: TGTGCCAGCTCACCCAGGGTGGAAGGCGGTCAGCCCCAGCATTTT. Translating gives CASSPRVEGGQPQHF.

The V call is TRBV5-3, the J call TRBJ2-7; 7 bases align to TRBD2. TRBV5-3 is assigned to the ORF class and has an uncertain function. This CDR3 comprises 14 residues. V lost 7 bases, J lost 2 bases, and 9 bases stayed unmatched. In DNA, the CDR3 is TGTGCCAGAGGGGGTGGCGGGAGTCCCTACGAGCAGTACTTC. This gives the protein CARGGGGSPYEQYF.

V gene TRBV12-3 or TRBV12-4 combines with J gene TRBJ2-1; D ambiguous. The CDR3 is 12 residues long. V lost 6 bases to trimming and J lost 5 bases, with 8 bases between them. The CDR3 DNA sequence: TGTGCCAGCAGAAACAGAAACAATGAGCAGTTCTTC. It encodes CASRNRNNEQFF.

V and J are TRBV11-2 and TRBJ2-7; no clear D gene. The length of the CDR3 is 12 residues. V lost 1 base to trimming and J lost 3 bases, with 4 bases between them. Per the germline V gene, CDR1 is SGHAT and CDR2 is FQNNGV. The CDR3 coding sequence is TGTGCCAGCAGCTTAGTCATCTACGAGCAGTACTTC. As protein: CASSLVIYEQYF. Full variable domain (remainder filled in from reference TRBV11-2 and TRBJ2-7): EAGVAQSPRYKIIEKRQSVAFWCNPISGHATLYWYQQILGQGPKLLIQFQNNGVVDDSQLPKDRFSAERLKGVDSTLKIQPAKLEDSAVYLCASSLVIYEQYFGPGTRLTVT.

V gene TRBV3-1 (or the pseudogene TRBV3-2) combines with J gene TRBJ2-3; no clear D. The length of the CDR3 is 17 residues. Trimming pared 4 bases from V and 6 bases from J, leaving 23 bases between. Per germline, CDR1 LGHDT and CDR2 YNNKEL (reference sequence). The DNA for the CDR3 is TGTGCCAGCAGCCGTTCGGCGTTTAGCCCAATCCCCGATACGCAGTATTTT. It specifies CASSRSAFSPIPDTQYF.

The rearrangement links TRBV7-9 to TRBJ2-7, with D possibly TRBD2 on 6 matching bases. The V end lost 5 bases, the J end lost 2 bases, and 7 bases lay between the germline ends. Germline V gene data show CDR1 as SEHNR and CDR2 as FQNEAQ (reference sequence). The CDR3 has 12 residues. CDR3 nucleotide sequence: TGTGCCAGCAGCCCGGGGGCCTACGAGCAGTACTTC. Translating it yields CASSPGAYEQYF.

The chain is built from TRBV11-2 and TRBJ2-7, with D perhaps matching TRBD1 (6 bases). V was clipped by 5 bases and J by 4 bases, with 12 bases between them. This CDR3 has 13 amino acids. Germline V lookup: CDR1 SGHAT, CDR2 FQNNGV. CDR3 nucleotides: TGTGCCAGCAGCCCACAGGGCGGTTACGAGCAGTACTTC. As protein: CASSPQGGYEQYF.